This T cell receptor beta chain was captured in a study of PD-L1 blockade in urothelial cancer. Study-wide context: T cells numbered a median of roughly 150,000 in the blood samples.

Patient disease was locally advanced or metastatic urothelial carcinoma. Generated by immunoSEQ multiplex PCR, the TCRdb table keeps only in-frame clones and is missing some. The data contain about 80,000 clones, roughly 87% of them seen just once; the ten biggest clones take up more than 5.5%. V dropped 3 bases and J dropped 5 bases, with 16 bases sitting between them. CDR3 length: 14 amino acids. Germline loops: CDR1 GTSNPN, CDR2 SVGIG (reference sequence). Material: PBMCs, obtained around atezolizumab (anti-PD-L1) treatment. The clonotype was recovered from a woman aged 70-85 years with urothelial cancer. The rearrangement joins TRBV30 to TRBJ2-5; D not resolved. CDR3 region: CAWRPQLAEETQYF. The DNA for the CDR3 is TGTGCCTGGAGACCTCAGTTAGCAGAGGAGACCCAGTACTTC. The entire variable domain, with the rest obtained from reference TRBV30 and TRBJ2-5, is as follows: SQTIHQWPATLVQPVGSPLSLECTVEGTSNPNLYWYRQAAGRGLQLLFYSVGIGQISSEVPQNLSASRPQDRQFILSSKKLLLSDSGFYLCAWRPQLAEETQYFGPGTRLLVL.